This TCR beta chain was documented in a study of blood T cells in healthy people across ages (dated by TCRdb to between 2015 and 2016). Background for the entire study: In model experiments, roughly one uniquely barcoded TCR beta cDNA molecule per two T cells was captured by template switching. Age-related changes in TCR beta repertoire diversity were measured in the study by deep sequencing normalized with unique cDNA molecular identifiers. Using the same blood draw, the study looked at two additional independent replicas of 1 million unique cDNA reads for two donors, one aged 18 to 30 and the other aged 80 or older. The donors were split into four age groups: young (average 16 years), middle-aged (more than 35), aged (roughly 60) and long-lived (roughly 77). To avoid experimental bias, donors of different ages were distributed randomly across sequencing lanes.

Results the study describes overall, beyond this receptor: Compared with the aged group, the long-lived group had more naive CD4+ T cells, fewer expanded clones and increased TCR diversity, a pattern suggesting age selection. Conclusive comparison of naive and antigen-experienced compartments was prevented by the profiling of bulk unsorted PBMCs. The CMV infection status of donors was not known, potentially confounding age-related changes in expanded clonotypes. Observed TCR beta diversity per million T cells fell roughly linearly with age, and a significant reduction was already apparent by age around 40. The percentage of naive T cells measured by flow cytometry correlated strongly with observed TCR beta diversity. Estimates of total diversity based on one million sequenced T cells were considered lower bounds and underestimates.

Concerning this clonotype itself: The specificity of this receptor is unknown. Base qualities are not recorded, but no much larger clone differs from it by a single base.

The roughly 37 donors, aged about 6 to 90 years, were systemically healthy Caucasian individuals from Russia. Roughly 10 milliliters of peripheral blood were drawn from each donor into EDTA-treated Vacutainer tubes. Ficoll-Paque density-gradient centrifugation was used to isolate PBMCs, with at least 7 million obtained per sample. Trizol reagent was used to extract total RNA from the PBMCs, yielding at least 5.5 micrograms per sample. Naive CD45RAhigh/CD27high T cell percentages were measured by flow cytometry on a PBMC aliquot from every donor. The CDR3 contains 15 residues, cysteine and phenylalanine counted. Only the CDR3 portion is preserved as DNA: 45 bases, with reading frame beginning at the first base. A distance of 12 bases separates the germline ends of V and J, which lose 6 bases and 0 bases respectively. The library was built by means of 5' RACE. The instrument given in TCRdb is Illumina HiSeq 2500. The second PCR ran for roughly 7 to 11 cycles and used a J-beta primer mix along with a sample-barcoded 5' primer. A template-switch 5' adaptor carrying 12 random nucleotides introduced a unique molecular identifier onto each TCR beta cDNA molecule. At least 3 million CDR3-containing paired-end reads were obtained from each sample. First-strand cDNA synthesis was performed from all RNA using the Mint cDNA synthesis kit, with priming by a TRBC-specific oligonucleotide. All cDNA was treated with uracil-DNA glycosylase and then went through a first 18-cycle PCR with the universal primers M1SS and BC2_uni_R. As for the authors' bioinformatics: Each sample was normalized by randomly selecting 1 million high-quality reads, each carrying a distinct molecular identifier. Reads sharing molecular identifiers were discarded rather than binned into consensus sequences. CDR3 identification, clonotype clustering and error correction used MiTCR with a Q25 quality threshold and the strictest error-elimination algorithm. A nonparametric unseen species model with Euler transformation was used to estimate lower-bound total TCR beta diversity. Starting from the raw public reads, TCRdb applied fastp trimming at Q25, assembled clones with MiXCR and retained in-frame beta chains. Each entry merges the rows of one CDR3 protein and shows their most common DNA and genes. For this entry, the V and J calls and clone size follow TCRdb and not the study's own pipeline. The sample records around 940,000 distinct CDR3 sequences, just over 50% of which are singletons. Roughly a fifth of the sample rests with the top ten.

The sample consisted of blood. The chain couples TRBV12-3 or TRBV12-4 to TRBJ1-5, with TRBD1 as a weak D call on 6 bases. The origin of this receptor is a woman aged 55-70 years in good health. The CDR3 corresponds to CASRKQGDSNQPQHF. Here is the DNA: TGTGCCAGCAGAAAACAGGGAGATAGCAATCAGCCCCAGCATTTT.